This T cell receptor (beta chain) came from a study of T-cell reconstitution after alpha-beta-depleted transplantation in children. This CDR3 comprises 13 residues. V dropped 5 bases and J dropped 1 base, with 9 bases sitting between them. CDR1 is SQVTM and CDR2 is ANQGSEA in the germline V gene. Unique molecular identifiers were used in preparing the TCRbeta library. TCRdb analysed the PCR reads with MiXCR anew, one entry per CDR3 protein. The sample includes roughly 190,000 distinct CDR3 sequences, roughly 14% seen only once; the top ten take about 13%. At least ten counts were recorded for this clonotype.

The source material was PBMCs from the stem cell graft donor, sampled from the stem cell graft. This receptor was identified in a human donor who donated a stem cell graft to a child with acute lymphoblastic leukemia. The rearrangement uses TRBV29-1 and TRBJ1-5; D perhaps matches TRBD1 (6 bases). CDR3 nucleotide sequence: TGCAGCGTTTCAGGGGACAGCAATCAGCCCCAGCATTTT. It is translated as CSVSGDSNQPQHF.